This TCR beta chain was identified in a study of blood T cell repertoires in COVID-19. Background on the study: COVID-19 samples collected from the United States, Italy and Spain covered acute and convalescent phases. The analysed material was cDNA or gDNA that came from T cells, B-cell-depleted T cells, or PBMCs.

This clone was detected only once. In the authors' methods: It was from reference gene primer amplification that nucleated cell counts were estimated. Produced via immunoSEQ multiplex PCR; TCRdb's table is partial and in-frame only. The D gene and trimming were derived from the DNA, and the V and J assignments and clone size from that table. This table has about 73,000 clones, 80% to 85% appearing once. The TCR sequence derives from a human donor in a cohort sampled during active COVID-19. Specimen: peripheral blood.

The CDR3 nucleotides are TGTGCCACCAGAGAGGAACGGAACAGGGTTTCGGAGCAGTACTTC. This codes for CATREERNRVSEQYF. This rearrangement joins TRBV15 to TRBJ2-7; D is perhaps TRBD1 (6 bases). Trimming cost V 6 bases and J 7 bases, with 22 bases left between them. Per germline, CDR1 LNHNV and CDR2 YYDKDF (reference sequence). The CDR3 spans 15 residues.